The entry that follows covers one TCR beta chain sequence. The data were obtained in a study of shared clonotypes between healthy human individuals. Subsets obtained from CD4+ cells comprised CD45RA+ naive and CD45RA-negative memory cells. The CDR3 extends over 14 amino acids. The germline CDR1 and CDR2 sequences are SGHKS and YYEKEE (reference sequence). Trimming removed 0 bases at V and 4 bases at J, with 10 bases between. The deep-level immunoSEQ assay was used. This table comes from immunoSEQ multiplex PCR, and its TCRdb copy is limited to in-frame clones, with some not included. The repertoire holds over 2 million clones, with around 90% as singletons.

This clonotype was obtained from a man between 18 and 35 years old in good health. Some clones in this sample may be carry-over from other donors' samples. The chain combines TRBV5-5 with TRBJ1-2; D is possibly TRBD1 (6 bases). The sample was naive CD4+ T cells from PBMCs. The subset was: CD45RA+ positively selected. This CDR3 is CASSLGQATYGYTF. DNA for the CDR3: TGTGCCAGCAGCTTGGGACAGGCAACCTATGGCTACACCTTC.